Below are 5 T cell receptor beta chains sequenced from a single sample in a study of blood T cell repertoires in COVID-19. Profiled with immunoSEQ multiplex PCR; TCRdb holds only in-frame clones, not every one. Of around 130,000 clones in the sample, approximately 90% were seen once. The sequenced sample was peripheral blood. The receptors originated from a man aged 50 to 59 with active or convalescent COVID-19.

A few counts support this clone. The rearrangement uses TRBV11-3 and TRBJ2-7; weak D call: TRBD2 (5 bases). Germline assignment: CDR1 SGHNT and CDR2 YENEEA. The CDR3 spans 13 residues. The germline V and J ends were trimmed by 5 bases and 7 bases, with 15 bases remaining between them. The CDR3 region is CASSRPGLDEQYF. In DNA form, the CDR3 reads TGTGCCAGCAGCCGCCCGGGGTTGGATGAGCAGTACTTC.

V gene TRBV24-1 combines with J gene TRBJ2-1; 13 bases fit TRBD2. The CDR3 loop spans 17 amino acids. J gave up 8 bases and V 4 bases, and 10 bases lay outside the gene matches. The germline V gene encodes CDR1 KGHDR and CDR2 SFDVKD. DNA of the CDR3: TGTGCCACCAGTGACGCCGGACTAGCGGGAGAGGGGTATGAGCAGTTCTTC. Translation: CATSDAGLAGEGYEQFF.

The chain joins TRBV24-1 to TRBJ2-2; 10 bases fit TRBD1. Losses at the gene ends were 5 bases for V and 4 bases for J; bases not matched to a gene: 12. CDR3 length: 18 residues. Germline-derived CDR1 and CDR2 are KGHDR and SFDVKD. CDR3 DNA sequence: TGTGCCACCAGTGTCTCCGGGACAGGGGCCAAGGGCACCGGGGAGCTGTTTTTT. Translating it yields CATSVSGTGAKGTGELFF.

In regard to this clone: The sample contains more than one DNA sequence encoding this CDR3. The CDR3 loop reads CASSLAGVQETQYF. CDR3 DNA: TGTGCCAGCAGCCTAGCGGGGGTCCAAGAGACCCAGTACTTC. The J gene is TRBJ2-5, the V gene TRBV5-4; 10 bases match TRBD2. V was pared by 4 bases and J by 1 base, with 1 base of the junction left unmatched. The CDR3 has 14 residues. Germline CDR1 reads SGHNT; CDR2 reads YYREEE (reference sequence).

The chain's CDR3 is CATRETGDQNTEAFF. CDR3 DNA sequence: TGTGCCACCAGGGAGACAGGGGATCAGAACACTGAAGCTTTCTTT. The V and J genes are TRBV24-1 and TRBJ1-1, with TRBD1 matching over 8 bases. V was pared by 7 bases and J by 1 base, with 7 bases of the junction left unmatched. The CDR3 sequence is 15 residues long. Looked up from germline, CDR1 is KGHDR and CDR2 is SFDVKD.